This is a list of T cell receptor beta chains from one sample in a study of CD8+ T cells in alopecia areata. Profiling relied on immunoSEQ multiplex PCR, and the TCRdb table lists in-frame clones only, not all of them. The sample includes hundreds of thousands of clones, 50% to 75% of them seen just once. The input for sequencing was CD4+ T cells sorted from blood, taken around week 54, from a patient treated with tofacitinib. The origin of the receptors is a human donor with alopecia areata. Both conserved end residues are trimmed from each CDR3.

cdr3_length: 13
v_call: TRBV9
cdr3_aa: ASSADRSSYNEQF

cdr3_length: 11
v_call: TRBV5-1
cdr3_aa: ASSLEGTWEQY

cdr3_length: 11
v_call: TRBV25-1
cdr3_aa: ASSRMDGETQY

cdr3_length: 11
v_call: TRBV1
cdr3_aa: TSSQVQRYEQF

cdr3_length: 10
v_call: TRBV30
cdr3_aa: AWSVLRDQQF

cdr3_length: 12
v_call: TRBV29-1
cdr3_aa: SVDKQGTGEKLF

cdr3_length: 13
v_call: TRBV11-2
cdr3_aa: ASSLSSGGYNEQF

cdr3_length: 11
v_call: TRBV7-9
cdr3_aa: AGGQKFQETQY

cdr3_length: 10
v_call: TRBV2
cdr3_aa: ASSGTQETQY

cdr3_length: 11
v_call: TRBV29-1
cdr3_aa: SVEPGGRETQY

cdr3_length: 11
v_call: TRBV4-3
cdr3_aa: ASSPRFGGELF

cdr3_length: 16
v_call: TRBV4-3
cdr3_aa: ASSQDLQGSRGEAEQF

cdr3_length: 12
v_call: TRBV29-1
cdr3_aa: SAQQGAVISEQF

cdr3_length: 12
v_call: TRBV5-1
cdr3_aa: ASKFLEGPYEQY

cdr3_length: 11
v_call: TRBV15
cdr3_aa: ATSVWGEETQY

cdr3_length: 15
v_call: TRBV7-8
cdr3_aa: ASSLNREVSNTGELF

cdr3_length: 12
v_call: TRBV29-1
cdr3_aa: SVVAPRGNYGYT

cdr3_length: 13
v_call: TRBV29-1
cdr3_aa: SVAPPRGLQETQY

cdr3_length: 8
v_call: TRBV29-1
cdr3_aa: SVERDGYT

cdr3_length: 13
v_call: TRBV10-3
cdr3_aa: ATKRGGSSYNEQF

cdr3_length: 13
v_call: TRBV11-2
cdr3_aa: ASSFRTLASYEQY

cdr3_length: 13
v_call: TRBV15
cdr3_aa: ATSRVSAGGNIQY

cdr3_length: 11
v_call: TRBV18
cdr3_aa: ASSAQYQETQY

cdr3_length: 14
v_call: TRBV4-3
cdr3_aa: ASSHSTGPGTGELF

cdr3_length: 12
v_call: TRBV30
cdr3_aa: AWSVLGETGELF

cdr3_length: 13
v_call: TRBV7-9
cdr3_aa: ASSSSTGPGQPQH

cdr3_length: 13
v_call: TRBV11-2
cdr3_aa: ASSAGSGRGYGYT

cdr3_length: 11
v_call: TRBV29-1
cdr3_aa: SVEETGDYGYT

cdr3_length: 10
v_call: TRBV30
cdr3_aa: AWSFQPDGYT

cdr3_length: 14
v_call: TRBV4-2
cdr3_aa: ASSQEMTSAVDTQY

cdr3_length: 13
v_call: TRBV6-6
cdr3_aa: ASNNPGQGGNIQY

cdr3_length: 12
v_call: TRBV6-5
cdr3_aa: ASSRDSGSQPQH

cdr3_length: 13
v_call: TRBV5-1
cdr3_aa: ASSLASGTNNEQF